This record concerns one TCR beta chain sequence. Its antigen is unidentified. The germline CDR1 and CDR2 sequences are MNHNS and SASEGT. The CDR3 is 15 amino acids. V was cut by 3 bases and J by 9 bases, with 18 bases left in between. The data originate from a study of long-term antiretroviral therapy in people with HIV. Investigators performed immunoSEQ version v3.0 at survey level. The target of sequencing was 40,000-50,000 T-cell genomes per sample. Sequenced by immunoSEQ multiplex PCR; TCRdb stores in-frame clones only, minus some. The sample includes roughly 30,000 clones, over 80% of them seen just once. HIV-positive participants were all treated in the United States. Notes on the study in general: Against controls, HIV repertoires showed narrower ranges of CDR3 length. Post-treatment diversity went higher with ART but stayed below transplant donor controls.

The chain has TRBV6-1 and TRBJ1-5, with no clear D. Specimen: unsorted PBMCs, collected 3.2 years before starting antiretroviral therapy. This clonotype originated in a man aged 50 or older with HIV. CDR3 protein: CASSDSTVIKGPQHF. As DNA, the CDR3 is TGTGCCAGCAGTGACTCTACGGTTATTAAGGGGCCCCAGCATTTT.